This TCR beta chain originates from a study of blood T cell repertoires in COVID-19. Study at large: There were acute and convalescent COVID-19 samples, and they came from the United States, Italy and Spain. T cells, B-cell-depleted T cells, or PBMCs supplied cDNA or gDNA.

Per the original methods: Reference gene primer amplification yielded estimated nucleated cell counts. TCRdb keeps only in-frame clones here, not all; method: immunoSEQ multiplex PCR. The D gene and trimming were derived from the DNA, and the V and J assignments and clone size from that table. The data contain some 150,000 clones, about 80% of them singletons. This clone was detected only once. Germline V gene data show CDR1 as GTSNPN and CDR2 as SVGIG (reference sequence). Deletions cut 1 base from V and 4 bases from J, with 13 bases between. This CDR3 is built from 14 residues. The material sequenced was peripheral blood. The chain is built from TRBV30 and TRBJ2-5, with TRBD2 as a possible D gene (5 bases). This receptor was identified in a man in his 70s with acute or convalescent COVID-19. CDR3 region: CAWSAGSLGETQYF. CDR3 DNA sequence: TGTGCCTGGAGTGCGGGATCGCTGGGAGAGACCCAGTACTTC.